Sequencing of this T cell receptor beta chain was carried out in a study of technical replicates of blood from a few donors. The CDR3 has 13 residues. Per germline, CDR1 LNHDA and CDR2 SQIVND (reference sequence). The germline V and J ends were trimmed by 6 bases and 2 bases, with 10 bases remaining between them. This table comes from immunoSEQ multiplex PCR, and its TCRdb copy is limited to in-frame clones, with some not included. Of tens of thousands of clones in the sample, about 95% were seen once. The chain has TRBV19 and TRBJ1-2; D call uncertain. Sequencing was done on a sample of PBMCs. This TCR came from a human donor in good health. Some clones in this sample may be carry-over from other donors' samples. CDR3 protein: CASRMAGNYGYTF. In nucleotides, the CDR3 is TGTGCCAGTAGGATGGCGGGGAACTATGGCTACACCTTC.